The next 9 T cell receptor beta chains were all read from a single sample in a study of shared clonotypes between healthy human individuals. Clones were sequenced by immunoSEQ multiplex PCR, and TCRdb holds only the in-frame ones, with some missing. This table has around 2.1 million clones, 95% appearing once. The material sequenced was naive CD4+ T cells sorted from blood. The subset denotes: CD45RA+ positively selected. Receptor source: a man aged 18 to 30 in good health.

The chain combines TRBV15 with TRBJ1-5; a possible D gene is TRBD1 (5 bases). The V gene lost 1 base and the J gene lost 3 bases, with 7 bases spanning the gap. CDR1 is LNHNV and CDR2 is YYDKDF in the germline V gene (reference sequence). CDR3 length: 14 residues. The CDR3 spells CATSRGTNNQPQHF. The DNA for the CDR3 is TGTGCCACCAGCAGAGGGACAAACAATCAGCCCCAGCATTTT.

The sample holds one count of this clone. Different DNA sequences within this sample yield the same CDR3. The chain carries TRBV18 and TRBJ2-5; 8 bases match TRBD1. Per the germline V gene, CDR1 is KGHSH and CDR2 is LQKENI. V lost 3 bases to trimming and J lost 1 base; unmatched junction nucleotides: 4. This CDR3 is 15 amino acids long. CDR3 nucleotides: TGTGCCAGCTCACCCCCGGGACAGGCCCAAGAGACCCAGTACTTC. This translates into CASSPPGQAQETQYF. Full variable domain (missing parts from reference TRBV18 and TRBJ2-5): NAGVMQNPRHLVRRRGQEARLRCSPMKGHSHVYWYRQLPEEGLKFMVYLQKENIIDESGMPKERFSAEFPKEGPSILRIQQVVRGDSAAYFCASSPPGQAQETQYFGPGTRLLVL.

V usage is TRBV21-1 and J usage is TRBJ2-7; the table gives TRBD2 as D, unverified against the DNA. TRBV21-1 is described as a pseudogene. The CDR3 runs 17 residues. Here the CDR3 reads CASSKGHAAGGTEEQYF. The CDR3 DNA sequence: TGTGCCAGCAGCAAAGGTCATGCGGCGGGAGGAACCGAGGAGCAGTACTTC.

This chain joins TRBV14 and TRBJ2-7, with 8 bases that match TRBD1. This CDR3 spans 15 amino acids. V gave up 4 bases and J gave up 3 bases; unmatched junction bases: 8. Germline V gives CDR1 SGHDN, CDR2 FVKESK. The CDR3 nucleotides read TGTGCCAGCAGCCGAAAACAGGGGGAGCGCTACGAGCAGTACTTC. Translation gives CASSRKQGERYEQYF.

This sequence joins TRBV15 and TRBJ1-5, with a possible D match to TRBD1 (5 bases). V dropped 5 bases and J dropped 8 bases, with 13 bases sitting between them. Germline V gene lookup returns CDR1 LNHNV and CDR2 YYDKDF (reference sequence). The length of the CDR3 is 13 residues. The CDR3 sequence: CATSPTGGKPQHF. The CDR3 nucleotides read TGTGCCACCAGCCCAACCGGGGGTAAGCCCCAGCATTTT.

This rearrangement joins TRBV18 to TRBJ2-1, with TRBD2 identical over 13 bases. Looked up from germline, CDR1 is KGHSH and CDR2 is LQKENI. V dropped 6 bases and J dropped 2; count of bases not matched to a gene: 4. CDR3 size: 16 residues. The CDR3 here is CASSPGLAGAYNEQFF. The CDR3 DNA reads TGTGCCAGCTCCCCAGGACTAGCGGGAGCCTACAATGAGCAGTTCTTC.

This clone was seen a single time. The rearrangement joins TRBV10-1 to TRBJ2-7, with TRBD2 matching 8 bases. The length of the CDR3 is 17 residues. J was trimmed by 0 bases and V by 7 bases; bases with no gene match: 14. Germline V CDR1 and CDR2: WNHNN, SYGVQD (reference sequence). CDR3: CASNSVAGPTSSYEQYF. The CDR3 bases are TGCGCCAGCAATTCAGTAGCGGGACCCACTTCCTCCTACGAGCAGTACTTC.

The chain carries TRBV18 and TRBJ1-1; D not certain. The germline CDR1 and CDR2 sequences are KGHSH and LQKENI. V lost 5 bases and J lost 1, with 2 bases in between. The CDR3 covers 11 residues. The CDR3 DNA follows: TGTGCCAGCTCAGAGAACACTGAAGCTTTCTTT. Translated: CASSENTEAFF.

CDR3 region: CASSLFGGGTGELFF. The CDR3 nucleotides are TGTGCCAGCAGCTTATTCGGCGGGGGAACCGGGGAGCTGTTTTTT. V is TRBV7-9 and J is TRBJ2-2; 7 bases are a match to TRBD2. Germline-derived CDR1 and CDR2 are SEHNR and FQNEAQ (reference sequence). The V gene end was trimmed by 2 bases and the J gene end by 5 bases; junction bases not matched to a gene: 5. CDR3 size: 15 residues.